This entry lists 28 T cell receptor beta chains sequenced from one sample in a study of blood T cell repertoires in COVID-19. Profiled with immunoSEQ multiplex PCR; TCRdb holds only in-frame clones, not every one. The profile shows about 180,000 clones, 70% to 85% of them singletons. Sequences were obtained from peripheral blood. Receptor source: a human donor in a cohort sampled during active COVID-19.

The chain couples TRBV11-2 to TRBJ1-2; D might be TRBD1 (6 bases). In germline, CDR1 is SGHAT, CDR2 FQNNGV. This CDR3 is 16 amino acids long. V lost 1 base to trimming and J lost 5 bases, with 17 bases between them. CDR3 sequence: CASSLGVGAQGYGYTF. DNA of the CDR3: TGTGCCAGCAGCTTAGGTGTCGGGGCCCAGGGGTATGGCTACACCTTC.

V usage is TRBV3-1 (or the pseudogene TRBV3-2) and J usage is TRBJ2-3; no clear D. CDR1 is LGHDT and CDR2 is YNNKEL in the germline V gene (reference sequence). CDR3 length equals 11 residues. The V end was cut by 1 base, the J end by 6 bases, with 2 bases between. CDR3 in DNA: TGTGCCAGCAGCCAAGCGGATACGCAGTATTTT. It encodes CASSQADTQYF.

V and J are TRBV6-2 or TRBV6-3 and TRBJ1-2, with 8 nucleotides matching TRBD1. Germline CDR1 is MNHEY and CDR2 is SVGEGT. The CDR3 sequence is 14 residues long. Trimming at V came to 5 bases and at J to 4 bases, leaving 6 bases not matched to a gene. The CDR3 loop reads CASSLDTGGYGYTF. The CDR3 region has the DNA TGTGCCAGCAGTCTCGATACAGGGGGCTATGGCTACACCTTC.

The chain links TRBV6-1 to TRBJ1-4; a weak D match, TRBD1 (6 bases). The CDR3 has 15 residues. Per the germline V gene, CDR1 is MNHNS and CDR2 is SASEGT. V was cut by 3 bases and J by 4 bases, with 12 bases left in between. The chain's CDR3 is CASSDLRQVNEKLFF. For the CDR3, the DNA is TGTGCCAGCAGTGATTTAAGACAGGTTAATGAAAAACTGTTTTTT.

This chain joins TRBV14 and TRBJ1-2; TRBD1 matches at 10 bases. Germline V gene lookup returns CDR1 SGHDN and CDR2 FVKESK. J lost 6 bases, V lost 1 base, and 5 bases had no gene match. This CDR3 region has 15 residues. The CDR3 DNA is TGTGCCAGCAGCCAAGTGGGACAGGGGATGGATGGCTACACCTTC. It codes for CASSQVGQGMDGYTF.

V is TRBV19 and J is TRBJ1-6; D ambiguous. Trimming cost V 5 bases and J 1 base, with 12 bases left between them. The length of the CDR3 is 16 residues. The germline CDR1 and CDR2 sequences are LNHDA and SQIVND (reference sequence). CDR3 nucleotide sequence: TGTGCCAGTAGTCCCCTCCAGCGGTCCTATAATTCACCCCTCCACTTT. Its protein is CASSPLQRSYNSPLHF.

CDR3 nucleotides: TGTGCCAGCAGCTTAGCCGTCGGGGAGCTGTTTTTT. It yields the protein CASSLAVGELFF. The rearrangement links TRBV13 to TRBJ2-2; D gene ambiguous. Germline assignment: CDR1 PRHDT and CDR2 FYEKMQ (reference sequence). This CDR3 region has 12 residues. V was pared by 1 base and J by 7 bases, with 4 bases between.

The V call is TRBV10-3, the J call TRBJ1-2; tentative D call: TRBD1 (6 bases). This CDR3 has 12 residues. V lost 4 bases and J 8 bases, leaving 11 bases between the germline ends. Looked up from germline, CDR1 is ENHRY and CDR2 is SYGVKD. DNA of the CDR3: TGTGCCATCAGTGTCTCAGGGGACGGCTACACCTTC. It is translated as CAISVSGDGYTF.

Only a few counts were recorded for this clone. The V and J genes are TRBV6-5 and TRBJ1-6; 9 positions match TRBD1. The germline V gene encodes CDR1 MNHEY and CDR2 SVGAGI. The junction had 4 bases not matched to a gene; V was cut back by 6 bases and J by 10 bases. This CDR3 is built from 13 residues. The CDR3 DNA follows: TGTGCCAGCAGCCACAGGGGGCAATCACCCCTCCACTTT. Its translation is CASSHRGQSPLHF.

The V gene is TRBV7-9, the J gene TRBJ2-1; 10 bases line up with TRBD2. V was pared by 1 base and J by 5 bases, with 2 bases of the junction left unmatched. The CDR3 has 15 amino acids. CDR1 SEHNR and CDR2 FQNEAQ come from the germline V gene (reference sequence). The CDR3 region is CASSLGTSGNNEQFF. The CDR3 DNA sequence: TGTGCCAGCAGCTTAGGGACTAGCGGTAACAATGAGCAGTTCTTC.

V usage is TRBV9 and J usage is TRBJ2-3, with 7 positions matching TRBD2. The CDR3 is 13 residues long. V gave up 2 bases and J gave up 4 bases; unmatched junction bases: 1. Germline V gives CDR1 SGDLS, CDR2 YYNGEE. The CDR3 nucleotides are TGTGCCAGCAGCGTGAGCGGGGCAGATACGCAGTATTTT. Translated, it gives CASSVSGADTQYF.

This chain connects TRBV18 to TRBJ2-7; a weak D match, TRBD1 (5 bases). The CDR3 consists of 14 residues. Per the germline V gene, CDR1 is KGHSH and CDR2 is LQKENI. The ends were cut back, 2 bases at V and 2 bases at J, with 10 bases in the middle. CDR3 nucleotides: TGTGCCAGCTCACCAGATCGACAGACCTACGAGCAGTACTTC. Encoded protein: CASSPDRQTYEQYF.

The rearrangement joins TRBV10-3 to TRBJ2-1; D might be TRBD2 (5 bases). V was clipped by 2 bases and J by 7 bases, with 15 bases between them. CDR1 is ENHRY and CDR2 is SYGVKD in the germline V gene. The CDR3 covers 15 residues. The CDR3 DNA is TGTGCCATCAGTGAGGTTAGAGGGCCCGGTAATGAGCAGTTCTTC. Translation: CAISEVRGPGNEQFF.

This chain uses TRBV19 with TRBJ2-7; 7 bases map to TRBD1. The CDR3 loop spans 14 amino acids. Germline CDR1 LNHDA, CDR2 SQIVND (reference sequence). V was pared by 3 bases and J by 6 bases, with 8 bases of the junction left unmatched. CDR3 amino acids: CASSITGAEVEQYF. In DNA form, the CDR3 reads TGTGCCAGTAGTATCACAGGGGCAGAGGTCGAGCAGTACTTC.

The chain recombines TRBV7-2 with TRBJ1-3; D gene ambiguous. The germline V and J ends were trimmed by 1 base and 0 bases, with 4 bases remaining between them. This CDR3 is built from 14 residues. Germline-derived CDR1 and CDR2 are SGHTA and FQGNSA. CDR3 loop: CASSLDNSGNTIYF. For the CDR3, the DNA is TGTGCCAGCAGCTTAGACAACTCTGGAAACACCATATATTTT.

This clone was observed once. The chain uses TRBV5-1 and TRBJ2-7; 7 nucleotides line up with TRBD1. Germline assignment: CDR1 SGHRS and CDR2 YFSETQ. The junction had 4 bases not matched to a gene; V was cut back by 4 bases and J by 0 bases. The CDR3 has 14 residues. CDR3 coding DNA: TGCGCCAGCAGCCCGGACAGGAACTCCTACGAGCAGTACTTC. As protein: CASSPDRNSYEQYF.

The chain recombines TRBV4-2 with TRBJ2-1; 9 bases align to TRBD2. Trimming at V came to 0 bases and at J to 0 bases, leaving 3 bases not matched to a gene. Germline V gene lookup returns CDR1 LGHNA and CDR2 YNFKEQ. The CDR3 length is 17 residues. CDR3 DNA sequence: TGTGCCAGCAGCCAAGACGGACTAGCGATCTCCTACAATGAGCAGTTCTTC. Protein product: CASSQDGLAISYNEQFF.

In DNA form, the CDR3 reads TGCGCCAGCAGTGAGTCGCCCCCTGGGCATGGCTACACCTTC. This codes for CASSESPPGHGYTF. V and J are TRBV10-2 and TRBJ1-2; D not certain. Germline CDR1 is WSHSY and CDR2 is SAAADI. With 0 bases removed from V and 6 bases from J, the gap between germline ends came to 11 bases. There are 14 residues in the CDR3.

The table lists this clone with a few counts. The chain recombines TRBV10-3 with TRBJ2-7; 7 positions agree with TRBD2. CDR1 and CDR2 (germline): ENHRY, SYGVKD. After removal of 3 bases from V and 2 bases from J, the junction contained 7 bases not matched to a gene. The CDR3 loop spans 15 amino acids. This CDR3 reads CAISDGLDVPYEQYF. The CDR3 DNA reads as TGTGCCATCAGTGATGGACTAGACGTCCCCTACGAGCAGTACTTC.

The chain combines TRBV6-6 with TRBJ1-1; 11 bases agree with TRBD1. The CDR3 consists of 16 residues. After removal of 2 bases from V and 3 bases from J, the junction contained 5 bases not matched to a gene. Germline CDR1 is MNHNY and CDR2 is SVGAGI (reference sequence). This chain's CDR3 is CASSYPPGQGDTEAFF. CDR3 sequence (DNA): TGTGCCAGCAGTTACCCGCCGGGACAGGGGGACACTGAAGCTTTCTTT.

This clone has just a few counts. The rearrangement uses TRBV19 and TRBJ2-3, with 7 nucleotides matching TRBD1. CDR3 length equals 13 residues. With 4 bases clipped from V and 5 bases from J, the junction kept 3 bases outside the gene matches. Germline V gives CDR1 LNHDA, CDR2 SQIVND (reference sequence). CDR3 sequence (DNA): TGTGCCAGTAGTAAACAGGGGTTAGATACGCAGTATTTT. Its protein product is CASSKQGLDTQYF.

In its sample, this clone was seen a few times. The CDR3 DNA reads as TGTGCCACCGGGGGGACAGGGGGCCTGCAGCCCCAGCATTTT. Translating gives CATGGTGGLQPQHF. The chain couples TRBV15 to TRBJ1-5; the match to TRBD1 covers 12 bases. Germline V CDR1 and CDR2: LNHNV, YYDKDF (reference sequence). V lost 8 bases, J lost 7 bases, and 6 bases stayed unmatched. The CDR3 has 14 residues.

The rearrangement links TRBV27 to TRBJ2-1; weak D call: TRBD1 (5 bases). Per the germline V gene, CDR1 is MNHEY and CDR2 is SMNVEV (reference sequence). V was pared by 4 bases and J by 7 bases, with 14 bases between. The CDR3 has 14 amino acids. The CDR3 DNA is TGTGCCAGCAGTTGGGGCAGGGTGGGGAATGAGCAGTTCTTC. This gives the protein CASSWGRVGNEQFF.

The CDR3 bases are TGTGCCAGCAGCGTAGGGATTGGACAGCTCACTGAAGCTTTCTTT. This codes for CASSVGIGQLTEAFF. The V and J genes are TRBV9 and TRBJ1-1; TRBD1 might be the D (6 bases). The CDR3 has 15 residues. V lost 0 bases and J lost 4, with 13 bases in between. CDR1 is SGDLS, CDR2 YYNGEE, per germline. Together with reference TRBV9 and TRBJ1-1, the CDR3 gives the full variable domain: DSGVTQTPKHLITATGQRVTLRCSPRSGDLSVYWYQQSLDQGLQFLIQYYNGEERAKGNILERFSAQQFPDLHSELNLSSLELGDSALYFCASSVGIGQLTEAFFGQGTRLTVV.

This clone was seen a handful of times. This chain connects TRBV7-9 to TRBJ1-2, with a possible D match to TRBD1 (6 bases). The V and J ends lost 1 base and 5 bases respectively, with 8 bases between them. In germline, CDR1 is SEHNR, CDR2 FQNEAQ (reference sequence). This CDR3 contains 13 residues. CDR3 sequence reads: CASSLGTAYGYTF. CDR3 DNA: TGTGCCAGCAGCTTAGGGACAGCTTATGGCTACACCTTC.

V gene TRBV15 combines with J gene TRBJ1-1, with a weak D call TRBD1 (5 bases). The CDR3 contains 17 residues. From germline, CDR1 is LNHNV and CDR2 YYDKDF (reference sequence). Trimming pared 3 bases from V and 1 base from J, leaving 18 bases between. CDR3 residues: CATSREALGVSNTEAFF. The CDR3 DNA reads TGTGCCACCAGCAGGGAAGCCCTAGGGGTTTCGAACACTGAAGCTTTCTTT.

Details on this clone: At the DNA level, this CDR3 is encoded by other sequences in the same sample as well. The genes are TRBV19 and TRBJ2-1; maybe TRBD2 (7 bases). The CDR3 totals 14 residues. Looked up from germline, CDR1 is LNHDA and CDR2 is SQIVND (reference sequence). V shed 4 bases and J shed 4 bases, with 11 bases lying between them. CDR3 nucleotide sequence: TGTGCCAGTAGTAGGGGGGGCGATTACAATGAGCAGTTCTTC. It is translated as CASSRGGDYNEQFF.

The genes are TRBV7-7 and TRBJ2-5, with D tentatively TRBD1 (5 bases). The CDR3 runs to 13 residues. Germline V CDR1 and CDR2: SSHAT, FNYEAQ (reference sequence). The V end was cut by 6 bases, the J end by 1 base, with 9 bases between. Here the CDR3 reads CASSKGIQETQYF. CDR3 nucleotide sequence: TGTGCCAGCAGTAAGGGGATCCAAGAGACCCAGTACTTC. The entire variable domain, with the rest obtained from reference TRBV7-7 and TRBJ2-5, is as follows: GAGVSQSPRYKVTKRGQDVTLRCDPISSHATLYWYQQALGQGPEFLTYFNYEAQPDKSGLPSDRFSAERPEGSISTLTIQRTEQRDSAMYRCASSKGIQETQYFGPGTRLLVL.